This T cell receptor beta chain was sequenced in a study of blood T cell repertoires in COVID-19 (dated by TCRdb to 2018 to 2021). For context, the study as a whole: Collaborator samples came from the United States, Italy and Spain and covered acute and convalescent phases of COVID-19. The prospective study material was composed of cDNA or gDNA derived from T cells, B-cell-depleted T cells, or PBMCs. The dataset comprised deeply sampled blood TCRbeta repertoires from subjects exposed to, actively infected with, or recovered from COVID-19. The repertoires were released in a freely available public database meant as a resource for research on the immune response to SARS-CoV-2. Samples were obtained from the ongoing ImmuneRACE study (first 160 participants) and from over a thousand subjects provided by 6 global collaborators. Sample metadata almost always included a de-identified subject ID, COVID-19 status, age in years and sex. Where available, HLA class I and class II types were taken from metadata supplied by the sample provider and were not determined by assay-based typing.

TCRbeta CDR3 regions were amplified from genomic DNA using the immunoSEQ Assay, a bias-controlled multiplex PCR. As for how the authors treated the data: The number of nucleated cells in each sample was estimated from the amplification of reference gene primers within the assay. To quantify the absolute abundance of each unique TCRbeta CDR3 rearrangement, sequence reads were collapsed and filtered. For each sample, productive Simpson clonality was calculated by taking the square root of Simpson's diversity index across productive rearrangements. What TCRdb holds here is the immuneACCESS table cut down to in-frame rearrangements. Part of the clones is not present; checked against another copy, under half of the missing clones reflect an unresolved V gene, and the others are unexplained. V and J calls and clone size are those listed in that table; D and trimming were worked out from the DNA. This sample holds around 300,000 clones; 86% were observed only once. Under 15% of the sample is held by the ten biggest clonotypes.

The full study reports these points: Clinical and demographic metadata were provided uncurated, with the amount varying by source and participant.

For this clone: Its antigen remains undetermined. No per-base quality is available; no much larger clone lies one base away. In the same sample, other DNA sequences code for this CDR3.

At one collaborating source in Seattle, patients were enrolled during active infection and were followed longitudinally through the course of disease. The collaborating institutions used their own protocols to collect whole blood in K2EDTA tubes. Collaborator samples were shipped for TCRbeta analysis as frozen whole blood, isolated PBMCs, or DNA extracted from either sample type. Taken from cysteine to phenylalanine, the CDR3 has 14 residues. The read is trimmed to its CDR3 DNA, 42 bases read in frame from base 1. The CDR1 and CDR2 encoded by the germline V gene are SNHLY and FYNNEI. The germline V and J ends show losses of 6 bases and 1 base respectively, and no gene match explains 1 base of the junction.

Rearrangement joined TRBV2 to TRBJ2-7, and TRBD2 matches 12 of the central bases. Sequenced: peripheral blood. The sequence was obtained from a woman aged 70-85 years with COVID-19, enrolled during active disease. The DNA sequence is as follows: TGTGCCAGCAGGACTAGCGGGGGTTCCTACGAGCAGTACTTC. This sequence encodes CASRTSGGSYEQYF.